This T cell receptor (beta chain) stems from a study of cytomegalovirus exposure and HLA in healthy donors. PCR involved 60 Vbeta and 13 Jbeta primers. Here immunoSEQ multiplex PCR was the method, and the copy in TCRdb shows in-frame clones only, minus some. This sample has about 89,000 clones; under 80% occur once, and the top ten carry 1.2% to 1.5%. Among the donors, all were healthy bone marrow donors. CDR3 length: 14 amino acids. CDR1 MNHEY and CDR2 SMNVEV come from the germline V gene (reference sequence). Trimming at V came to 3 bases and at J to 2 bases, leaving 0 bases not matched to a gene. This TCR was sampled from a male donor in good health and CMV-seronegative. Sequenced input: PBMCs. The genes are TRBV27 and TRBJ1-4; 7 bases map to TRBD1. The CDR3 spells CASSLTGTNEKLFF. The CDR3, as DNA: TGTGCCAGCAGTTTGACAGGGACTAATGAAAAACTGTTTTTT.